The source of this TCR beta chain is a study of control samples from healthy donors and cancer patients. TCRdb's table, derived via immunoSEQ multiplex PCR, lists solely in-frame clones and lacks some. The sample carries about 220,000 clones, 90% to 95% recorded once. The sequencing sample was made of blood. This receptor was identified in a man aged 45-65 years in good health.

The CDR3 is CASSLGLPRDTQYF. In DNA, the CDR3 is TGCGCCAGCAGCTTGGGACTGCCGCGAGATACGCAGTATTTT. The chain uses TRBV5-1 and TRBJ2-3; D is ambiguous. CDR3 length equals 14 residues. Germline V gives CDR1 SGHRS, CDR2 YFSETQ. The V end lost 0 bases, the J end lost 5 bases, and 10 bases lay between the germline ends.